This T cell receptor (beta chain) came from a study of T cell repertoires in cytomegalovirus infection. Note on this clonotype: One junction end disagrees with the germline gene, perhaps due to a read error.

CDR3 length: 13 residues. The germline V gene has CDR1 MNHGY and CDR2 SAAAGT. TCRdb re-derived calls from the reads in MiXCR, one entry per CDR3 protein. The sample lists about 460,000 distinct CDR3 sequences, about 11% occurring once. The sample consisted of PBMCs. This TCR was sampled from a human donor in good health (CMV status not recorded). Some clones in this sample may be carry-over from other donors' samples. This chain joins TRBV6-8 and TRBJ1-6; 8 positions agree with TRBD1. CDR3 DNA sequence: TGTGCCAGCAGTCCAGGGGGCAATTCACCCCTCTACTTT. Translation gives CASSPGGNSPLYF.